This is a list of T cell receptor beta chains from one sample in a study of brain metastases from non-small cell lung cancer. Clones were sequenced by immunoSEQ multiplex PCR, and TCRdb holds only the in-frame ones, with some missing. The sample lists about 4,500 clones; nearly 90% were seen once. Input material: primary lung tumor tissue. Receptors were obtained from a donor at least 40 years old with non-small cell lung cancer. The CDR3 runs from the conserved cysteine through the conserved F or W. Each record gives: V gene, J gene, CDR3 protein.

>TRBV15|TRBJ1-4
CATSRDGGKLFF
>TRBV29-1|TRBJ2-1
CSVDPTGLYNEQFF
>TRBV14|TRBJ1-1
CASSQDLQGQAFF
>TRBV14|TRBJ2-5
CASSQGLAAKAAQYF
>TRBV2|TRBJ1-1
CASSEMENTEAFF
>TRBV28|TRBJ1-2
CASSFAGTGDNYGYTF
>TRBV19|TRBJ1-2
CASSFGSSAYGYTF
>TRBV19|TRBJ1-3
CASRTANSGNTTYF
>TRBV19|TRBJ2-1
CASSKREGGYNEQFF
>TRBV20-1|TRBJ1-4
CSASFNEKLFF
>TRBV10-2|TRBJ1-6
CANTADEHNSPLHF
>TRBV14|TRBJ2-2
CASSQVAWRELFF
>TRBV4-3|TRBJ2-1
CASSPFREGVRNEQFF
>TRBV5-1|TRBJ1-3
CASSPGAAGNTIYF
>TRBV2|TRBJ2-3
CASTVRGVAGRGTDTQYF
>TRBV6-5|TRBJ1-1
CASSYRGTGAEAFF
>TRBV3-1/TRBV3-2|TRBJ2-1
CASSQDGAGGFNEQFF
>TRBV6-2/TRBV6-3|TRBJ2-1
CASSYRGYSYNEQFF
>TRBV9|TRBJ2-3
CASSPGERPRTDTQYF
>TRBV6-1|TRBJ1-3
CAVTGTTSGNTIYF
>TRBV29-1|TRBJ2-1
CSVSWGYNEQFF
>TRBV7-2|TRBJ2-1
CASSYPTSGTHNEQFF
>TRBV14|TRBJ2-3
CASSQVRGRAPSTDTQYF
>TRBV2|TRBJ2-5
CASSGGTVQTQYF
>TRBV5-1|TRBJ1-1
CASSLGHLLNTEAFF
>TRBV5-6|TRBJ1-6
CASSLVQGDYSYNSPLHF
>TRBV27|TRBJ1-1
CASSLRRQGWRKNTEAFF
>TRBV6-5|TRBJ2-1
CASSRIGGDNEQFF
>TRBV4-2|TRBJ1-2
CASSQDPGDRNYGYTF
>TRBV7-6|TRBJ2-5
CASSFLTSAETQYF
>TRBV3-1/TRBV3-2|TRBJ1-1
CASSQQAMNTEAFF
>TRBV20-1|TRBJ2-5
CSAQGGETQYF
>TRBV7-9|TRBJ2-5
CASSLSAQGLTQYF
>TRBV28|TRBJ2-5
CASSEETQYF
>TRBV29-1|TRBJ1-3
CSVEENTIYF
>TRBV3-1/TRBV3-2|TRBJ1-2
CAMGQGDYGYTF
>TRBV5-1|TRBJ2-3
CASSVRFTDTQYF
>TRBV5-6|TRBJ1-1
CASSLGVTEAFF
>TRBV14|TRBJ2-1
CASSPGLGRGQFF
>TRBV9|TRBJ1-1
CASSPLSTLGIEAFF
>TRBV3-1/TRBV3-2|TRBJ1-3
CASTKEASSGNTIYF
>TRBV5-6|TRBJ2-7
CASSLAAGYEQYF
>TRBV2|TRBJ1-1
CASSVRPNTEAFF
>TRBV2|TRBJ2-7
CASSSIYSRGYYEQYF
>TRBV7-2|TRBJ1-5
CASSRDSLGQPQHF
>TRBV6-2/TRBV6-3|TRBJ1-1
CASSYLSGRQTRTEAFF
>TRBV6-5|TRBJ1-1
CASSSGVGVGNTEAFF
>TRBV5-1|TRBJ2-7
CASSSGAYEQYF
>TRBV6-6|TRBJ1-1
CASSYSPLEHTTEAFF
>TRBV7-2|TRBJ1-1
CASSLSPAIVSEAFF
>TRBV25-1|TRBJ1-1
CASSSDRVFGAFF
>TRBV7-2|TRBJ1-1
CASSSEVPTEAFF
>TRBV18|TRBJ2-7
CASSPQSVQGAEQYF